The present T cell receptor beta chain was sequenced within a study of response to subunit inactivated influenza vaccine. Overall study findings and caveats: Researchers suggested that each seasonal influenza vaccination recruits few new T cells.

This clonotype has a handful of counts. Its target is unknown. TCRdb reprocessed the RT-PCR reads with MiXCR, giving one entry per CDR3 protein. Seen here are about 780,000 distinct CDR3 sequences, less than 20% observed once, and the top ten hold about 11%. Specimen: PBMCs from blood, collected 5 to 6 days after vaccination. The TCR sequence derives from a man aged 50 or older who received an inactivated influenza vaccine.

The CDR3 DNA follows: TGTGCCACCAGCAGAGAGTTCCTCGCGGATACGCAGTATTTT. Translation gives CATSREFLADTQYF. The chain is built from TRBV15 and TRBJ2-3, with D unresolved. CDR3 length: 14 amino acids. Germline CDR1 and CDR2: LNHNV and YYDKDF (reference sequence). Trimming removed 0 bases from V and 6 bases from J, with 10 bases in between.